Sequencing of this TCR beta chain was carried out in a study of T cell repertoires in cytomegalovirus infection. Looking at the study overall: HLA-B-restricted CMV epitopes that are well studied, plus recently identified HLA-C-restricted ones, were used by the study. Through public TCR beta signatures, both CMV infection and matching HLA type were indicated. Notes on the study in general: Individuals carrying CMV plus the relevant HLA were identified by cumulative frequency of public TCR beta families. Ex vivo responses were dominated by HLA-C-restricted CMV-specific TCR beta clonotypes.

There are 13 residues in the CDR3. The V gene's germline CDR1 is MNHEY and CDR2 SVGEGT. V shed 6 bases, J shed 6 bases, and the junction held 2 bases outside the gene matches. TCRdb fed the reads into MiXCR, producing one record per CDR3 protein. The sample has roughly 120,000 distinct CDR3 sequences; under 30% are singletons. This clonotype came up many times. Antigen: not known. The J gene is TRBJ2-1, the V gene TRBV6-2 or TRBV6-3; TRBD1 matches at 10 bases. This sequence originates from a human donor in good health (CMV status not recorded). Some clones in this sample may be carry-over from other donors' samples. The sequences come from CD8+ T cells from cultured PBMCs, collected from culture after CMV antigen stimulation. The CDR3 DNA follows: TGTGCCAGCAGGGGACAGGGGTTCAATGAGCAGTTCTTC. Translating it yields CASRGQGFNEQFF.